This T cell receptor beta chain was identified in a study of T cell responses to AZD1222 COVID-19 vaccine. Study results and limitations: Targeting of unmutated variant regions was reportedly seen in nearly half of spike-specific TCRs. Spike as a whole was targeted by vaccine-associated CD4 TCRs, dominant at 160-218 and 743-854.

This CDR3 is built from 13 residues. V lost 6 bases, J lost 0 bases, and 8 bases lay in between. CDR1 is SNHLY, CDR2 FYNNEI, per germline. Method: immunoSEQ multiplex PCR; TCRdb's copy keeps in-frame clones and lacks some. The data contain fewer than 300,000 clones, more than 85% of them seen just once; the ten biggest clones take up less than 0.65%. Details on this clone: What it recognizes is unknown.

The chain links TRBV2 to TRBJ1-1, with D tentatively TRBD1 (6 bases). The sequencing used peripheral blood, collected on day 0 of AZD1222 vaccination. The TCR comes from an adult in good health. This chain's CDR3 is CASRDRMNTEAFF. The CDR3 bases are TGTGCCAGCAGAGACAGGATGAACACTGAAGCTTTCTTT. Full variable domain (remainder filled in from reference TRBV2 and TRBJ1-1): EPEVTQTPSHQVTQMGQEVILRCVPISNHLYFYWYRQILGQKVEFLVSFYNNEISEKSEIFDDQFSVERPDGSNFTLKIRSTKLEDSAMYFCASRDRMNTEAFFGQGTRLTVV.